The present T cell receptor beta chain was sequenced within a study of blood T cell repertoires in COVID-19. Whole-study context: T cells, B-cell-depleted T cells, or PBMCs provided the cDNA or gDNA that served as material.

The CDR3 contains 14 residues. The V gene's germline CDR1 is SGHDT and CDR2 YYEEEE. V was clipped by 6 bases and J by 6 bases, with 13 bases between them. The repertoire was sequenced with immunoSEQ multiplex PCR; TCRdb's copy has only in-frame clones and lacks some. This sample has about 50,000 clones; approximately 84% occur once, and the top ten carry around a sixth. The TCR was taken from a man in his 70s with active COVID-19. The V call is TRBV5-6, the J call TRBJ1-6, with D uncertain. The sample was peripheral blood. CDR3 coding DNA: TGTGCCAGCAACCCGGGAGTGGGTAATTCACCCCTCCACTTT. Its protein is CASNPGVGNSPLHF.